This T cell receptor beta chain was found in a study of T cells in localized non-small cell lung cancer. After removal of 7 bases from V and 3 bases from J, the junction contained 2 bases not matched to a gene. There are 15 residues in the CDR3. From germline, CDR1 is MNHEY and CDR2 SMNVEV (reference sequence). This table comes from immunoSEQ multiplex PCR, and its TCRdb copy is limited to in-frame clones, with some not included. The table includes roughly 25,000 clones, more than 85% detected once. The starting material was peripheral blood, obtained before any cancer treatment. The rearrangement joins TRBV27 to TRBJ2-3, with 15 bases that match TRBD2. This receptor was obtained from a man aged 35 to 69 with stage III squamous cell lung carcinoma. This chain's CDR3 is CASNGLAGGTDTQYF. The DNA of the CDR3 is TGTGCCAGCAACGGACTAGCGGGAGGGACAGATACGCAGTATTTT.